The text below deals with one T cell receptor (beta chain). Source study methods: Amplification of reference gene primers was used by the study to estimate nucleated cell counts. Sequencing was performed with immunoSEQ multiplex PCR; in TCRdb, only in-frame clones are kept and a portion is missing. V and J calls and clone size follow that table, whereas D and trimming were derived from the DNA. The profile covers about 400,000 clones, with around 90% appearing a single time and over 1.5% taken by the ten largest. The data originate from a study of blood T cell repertoires in COVID-19. Study in general: Whether acute or convalescent, the COVID-19 samples came from the United States, Italy and Spain. PBMCs, B-cell-depleted T cells, or T cells were the source of the cDNA or gDNA that made up the material.

Living in about two dozen US areas, the participants were between about 18 and 90 years of age. Trimming shortened V by 2 bases and J by 4 bases, and 17 bases separated the two germline ends. The CDR3 loop spans 16 amino acids. Germline loops: CDR1 LGHDT, CDR2 YNNKEL (reference sequence). This clonotype was obtained from a woman between 18 and 29 years old with acute COVID-19. Sequenced sample: PBMCs or T cells enriched from blood (not recorded which). The chain employs TRBV3-1 (or the pseudogene TRBV3-2) and TRBJ1-1; the D gene is possibly TRBD1 (6 bases). The CDR3 DNA is TGTGCCAGCAGCCAATTTCTTACAGGGCGAAGCACTGAAGCTTTCTTT. Its translation is CASSQFLTGRSTEAFF.